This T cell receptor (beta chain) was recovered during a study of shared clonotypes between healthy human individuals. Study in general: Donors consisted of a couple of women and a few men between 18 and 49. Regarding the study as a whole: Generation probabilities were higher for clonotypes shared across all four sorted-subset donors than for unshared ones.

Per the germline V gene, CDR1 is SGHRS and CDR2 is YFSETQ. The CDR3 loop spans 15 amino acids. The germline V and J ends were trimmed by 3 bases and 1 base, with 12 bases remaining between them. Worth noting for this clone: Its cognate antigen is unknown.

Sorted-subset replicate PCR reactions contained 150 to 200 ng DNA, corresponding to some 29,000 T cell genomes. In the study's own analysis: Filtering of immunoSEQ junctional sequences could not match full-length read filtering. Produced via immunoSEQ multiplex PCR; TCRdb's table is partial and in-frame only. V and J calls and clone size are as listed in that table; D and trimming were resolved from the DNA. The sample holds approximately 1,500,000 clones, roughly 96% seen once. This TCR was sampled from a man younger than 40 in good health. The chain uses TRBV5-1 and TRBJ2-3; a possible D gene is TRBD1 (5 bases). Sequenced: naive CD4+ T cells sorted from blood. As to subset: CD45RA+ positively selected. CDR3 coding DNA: TGCGCCAGCAGCTCTACCAGACAGCGCACAGATACGCAGTATTTT. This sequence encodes CASSSTRQRTDTQYF.